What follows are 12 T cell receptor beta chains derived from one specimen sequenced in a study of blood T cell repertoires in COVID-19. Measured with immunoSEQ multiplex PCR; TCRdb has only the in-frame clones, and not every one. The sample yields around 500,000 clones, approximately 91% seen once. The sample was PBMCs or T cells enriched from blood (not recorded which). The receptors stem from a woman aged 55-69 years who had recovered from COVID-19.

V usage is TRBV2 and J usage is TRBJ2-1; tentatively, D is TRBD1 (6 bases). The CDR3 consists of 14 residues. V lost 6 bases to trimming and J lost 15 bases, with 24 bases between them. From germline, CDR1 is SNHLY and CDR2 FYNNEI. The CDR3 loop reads CASRIARQGPAGFF. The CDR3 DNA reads TGTGCCAGCAGAATCGCTCGCCAGGGGCCGGCTGGGTTCTTC. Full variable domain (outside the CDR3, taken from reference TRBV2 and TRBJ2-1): EPEVTQTPSHQVTQMGQEVILRCVPISNHLYFYWYRQILGQKVEFLVSFYNNEISEKSEIFDDQFSVERPDGSNFTLKIRSTKLEDSAMYFCASRIARQGPAGFFGPGTRLTVL.

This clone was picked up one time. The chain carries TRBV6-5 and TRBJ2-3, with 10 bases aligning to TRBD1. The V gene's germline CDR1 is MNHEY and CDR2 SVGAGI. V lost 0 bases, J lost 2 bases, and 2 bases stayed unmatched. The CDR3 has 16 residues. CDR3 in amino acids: CASSYSDRGPTDTQYF. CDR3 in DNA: TGTGCCAGCAGTTACTCCGACAGGGGGCCCACAGATACGCAGTATTTT.

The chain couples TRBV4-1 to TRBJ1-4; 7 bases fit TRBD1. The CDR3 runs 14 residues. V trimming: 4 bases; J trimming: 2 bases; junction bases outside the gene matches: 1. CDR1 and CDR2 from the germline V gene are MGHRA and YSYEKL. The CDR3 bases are TGCGCCAGCAGCCTACAGGGGACTAATGAAAAACTGTTTTTT. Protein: CASSLQGTNEKLFF.

The CDR3 region is CASSPLGSGNTIYF. The CDR3 coding sequence is TGTGCCAGCAGCCCCCTTGGTAGCGGAAACACCATATATTTT. The chain employs TRBV9 and TRBJ1-3, with D unresolved. Trimming left V 4 bases short and J 4 bases short, with 12 bases between. Germline lookup yields CDR1 SGDLS and CDR2 YYNGEE. The CDR3 consists of 14 residues.

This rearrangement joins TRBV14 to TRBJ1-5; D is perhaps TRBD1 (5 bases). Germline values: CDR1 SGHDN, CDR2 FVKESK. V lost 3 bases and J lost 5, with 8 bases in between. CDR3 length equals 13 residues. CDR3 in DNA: TGTGCCAGCAGCCACAGGGCGGATCAGCCCCAGCATTTT. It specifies CASSHRADQPQHF.

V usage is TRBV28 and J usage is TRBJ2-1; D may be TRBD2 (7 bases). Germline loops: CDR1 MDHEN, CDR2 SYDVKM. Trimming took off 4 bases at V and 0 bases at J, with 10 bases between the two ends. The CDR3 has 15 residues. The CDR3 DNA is TGTGCCAGCAGTTCAGGGGAGGGCTCCTACAATGAGCAGTTCTTC. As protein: CASSSGEGSYNEQFF.

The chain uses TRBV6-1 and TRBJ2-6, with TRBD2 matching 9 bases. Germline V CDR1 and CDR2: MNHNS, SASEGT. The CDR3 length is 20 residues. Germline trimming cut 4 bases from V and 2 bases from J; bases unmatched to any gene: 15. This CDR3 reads CASSAAGPGLAVPGANVLTF. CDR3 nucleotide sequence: TGTGCCAGCAGTGCAGCCGGACCGGGACTAGCAGTCCCTGGGGCCAACGTCCTGACTTTC.

Here the CDR3 reads CASSLAGSSTDTQYF. The CDR3 DNA reads TGCGCCAGCAGCTTGGCCGGGAGTAGCACAGATACGCAGTATTTT. V and J are TRBV5-1 and TRBJ2-3; D might be TRBD2 (6 bases). CDR1 and CDR2 (germline): SGHRS, YFSETQ. V lost 0 bases and J lost 0, with 8 bases in between. The CDR3 spans 15 residues.

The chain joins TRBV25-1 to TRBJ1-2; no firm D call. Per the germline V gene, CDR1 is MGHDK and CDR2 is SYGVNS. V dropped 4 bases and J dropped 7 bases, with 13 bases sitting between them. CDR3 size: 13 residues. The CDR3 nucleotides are TGTGCCAGCAGTGGGGCGTTCATCGGTGGCTACACCTTC. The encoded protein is CASSGAFIGGYTF.

CDR3 sequence (DNA): TGTGCCAGCAGTCCAAGAAGGTTACAGGGTGAAAAACTGTTTTTT. Protein product: CASSPRRLQGEKLFF. This chain joins TRBV6-5 and TRBJ1-4; D is possibly TRBD1 (6 bases). Trimming took off 5 bases at V and 7 bases at J, with 17 bases between the two ends. Per the germline V gene, CDR1 is MNHEY and CDR2 is SVGAGI. This CDR3 spans 15 amino acids.

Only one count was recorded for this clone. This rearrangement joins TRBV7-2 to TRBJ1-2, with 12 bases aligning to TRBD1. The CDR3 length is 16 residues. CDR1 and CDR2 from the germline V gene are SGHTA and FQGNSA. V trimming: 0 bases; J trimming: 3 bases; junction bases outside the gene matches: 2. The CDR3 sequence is CASSLAGTGGYYGYTF. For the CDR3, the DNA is TGTGCCAGCAGCTTAGCGGGGACAGGGGGCTACTATGGCTACACCTTC.

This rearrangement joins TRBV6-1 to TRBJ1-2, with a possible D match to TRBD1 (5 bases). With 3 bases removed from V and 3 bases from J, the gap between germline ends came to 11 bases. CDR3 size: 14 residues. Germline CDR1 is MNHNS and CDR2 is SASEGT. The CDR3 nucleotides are TGTGCCAGCAGTGACACAAGGGGCTACTATGGCTACACCTTC. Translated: CASSDTRGYYGYTF.